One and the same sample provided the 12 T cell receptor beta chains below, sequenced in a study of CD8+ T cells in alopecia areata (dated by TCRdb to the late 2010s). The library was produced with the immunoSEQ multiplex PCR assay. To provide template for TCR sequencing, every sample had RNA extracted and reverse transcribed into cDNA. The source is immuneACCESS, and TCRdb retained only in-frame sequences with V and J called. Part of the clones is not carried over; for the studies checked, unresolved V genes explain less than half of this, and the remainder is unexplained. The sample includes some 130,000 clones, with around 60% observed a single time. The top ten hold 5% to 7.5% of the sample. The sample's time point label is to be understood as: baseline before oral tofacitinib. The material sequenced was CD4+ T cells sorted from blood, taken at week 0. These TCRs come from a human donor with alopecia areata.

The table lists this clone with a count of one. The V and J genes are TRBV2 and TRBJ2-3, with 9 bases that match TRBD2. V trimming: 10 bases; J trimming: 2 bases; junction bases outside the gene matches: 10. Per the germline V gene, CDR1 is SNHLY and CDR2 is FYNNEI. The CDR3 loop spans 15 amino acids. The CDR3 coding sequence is TGTGCCACCGGGAAGCTAGCGGGGCCCACAGATACGCAGTATTTT. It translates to CATGKLAGPTDTQYF.

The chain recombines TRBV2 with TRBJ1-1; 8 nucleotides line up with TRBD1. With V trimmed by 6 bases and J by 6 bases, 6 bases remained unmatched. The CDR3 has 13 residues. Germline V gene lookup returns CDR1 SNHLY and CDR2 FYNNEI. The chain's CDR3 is CASRDRVISEAFF. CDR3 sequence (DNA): TGTGCCAGCAGGGACAGGGTAATCTCTGAAGCTTTCTTT.

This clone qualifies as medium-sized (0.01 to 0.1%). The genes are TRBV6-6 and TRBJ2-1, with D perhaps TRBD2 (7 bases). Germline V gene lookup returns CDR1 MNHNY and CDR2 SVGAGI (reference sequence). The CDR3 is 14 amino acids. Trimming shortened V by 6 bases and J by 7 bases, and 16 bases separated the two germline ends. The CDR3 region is CASRTGRGGNEQFF. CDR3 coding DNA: TGTGCCAGCAGAACGGGCAGGGGAGGGAATGAGCAGTTCTTC.

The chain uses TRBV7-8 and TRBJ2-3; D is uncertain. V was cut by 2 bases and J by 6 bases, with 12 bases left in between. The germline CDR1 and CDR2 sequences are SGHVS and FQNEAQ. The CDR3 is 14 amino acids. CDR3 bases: TGTGCCAGCAGCTTATACCCTTCTTTGGATACGCAGTATTTT. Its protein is CASSLYPSLDTQYF.

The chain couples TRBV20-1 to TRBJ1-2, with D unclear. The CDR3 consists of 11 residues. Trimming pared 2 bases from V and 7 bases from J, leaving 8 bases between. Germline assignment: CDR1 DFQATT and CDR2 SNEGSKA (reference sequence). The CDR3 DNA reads TGCAGTGCTAGAAACCAAGTTGGCTACACCTTC. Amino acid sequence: CSARNQVGYTF.

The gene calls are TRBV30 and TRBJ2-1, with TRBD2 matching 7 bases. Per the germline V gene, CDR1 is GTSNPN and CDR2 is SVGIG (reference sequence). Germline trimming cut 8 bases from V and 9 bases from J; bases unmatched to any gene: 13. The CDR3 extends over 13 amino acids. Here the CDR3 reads CAHGRTPRGEQFF. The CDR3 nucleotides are TGTGCCCACGGGAGGACTCCCCGGGGTGAGCAGTTCTTC.

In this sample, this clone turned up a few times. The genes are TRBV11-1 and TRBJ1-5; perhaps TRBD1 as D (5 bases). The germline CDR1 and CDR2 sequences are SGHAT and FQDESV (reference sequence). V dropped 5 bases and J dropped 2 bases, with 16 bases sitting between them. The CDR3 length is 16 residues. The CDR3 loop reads CASSLGGGAGNQPQHF. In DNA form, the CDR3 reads TGTGCCAGCAGCCTCGGGGGAGGGGCGGGCAATCAGCCCCAGCATTTT.

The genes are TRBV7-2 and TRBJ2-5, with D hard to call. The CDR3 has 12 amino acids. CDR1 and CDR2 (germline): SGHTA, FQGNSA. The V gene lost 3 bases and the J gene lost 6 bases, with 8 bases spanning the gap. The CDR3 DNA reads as TGTGCCAGCAGCTTCTCTCAAAAGACCCAGTACTTC. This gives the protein CASSFSQKTQYF.

CDR3 coding DNA: TGTGCCAGCAGCCAACAGGAGTATTCACCCCTCCACTTT. The encoded protein is CASSQQEYSPLHF. The chain links TRBV7-9 to TRBJ1-6, with a tentative D call TRBD1 (5 bases). This CDR3 spans 13 amino acids. Trimming cost V 5 bases and J 8 bases, with 10 bases left between them. CDR1 is SEHNR and CDR2 is FQNEAQ in the germline V gene (reference sequence).

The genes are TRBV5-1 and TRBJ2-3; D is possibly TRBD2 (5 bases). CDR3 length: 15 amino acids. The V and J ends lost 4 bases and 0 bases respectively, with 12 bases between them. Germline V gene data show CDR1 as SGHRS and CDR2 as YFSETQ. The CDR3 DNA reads TGCGCCAGCAGCCGGGCTAGCCACAGCACAGATACGCAGTATTTT. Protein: CASSRASHSTDTQYF.

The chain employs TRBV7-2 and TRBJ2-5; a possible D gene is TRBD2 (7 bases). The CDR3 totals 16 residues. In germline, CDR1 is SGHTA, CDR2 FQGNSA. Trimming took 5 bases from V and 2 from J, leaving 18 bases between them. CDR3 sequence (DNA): TGTGCCAGCAGCCTCCTGGGCGGGGGCCTTCAAGAGACCCAGTACTTC. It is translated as CASSLLGGGLQETQYF.

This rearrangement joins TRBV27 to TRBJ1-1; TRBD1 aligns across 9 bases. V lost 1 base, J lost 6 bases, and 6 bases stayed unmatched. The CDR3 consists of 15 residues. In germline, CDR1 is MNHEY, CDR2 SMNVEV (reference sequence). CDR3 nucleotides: TGTGCCAGCAGTTTATTGTGGGACAGGGACGCTGAAGCTTTCTTT. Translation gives CASSLLWDRDAEAFF.